Listed here are 21 T cell receptor beta chains from one sample, sequenced in a study of shared clonotypes between healthy human individuals. This table comes from immunoSEQ multiplex PCR, and its TCRdb copy is limited to in-frame clones, with some not included. The sample has 2.3 million or so clones; approximately 93% are singletons. The sequencing input was naive CD4+ T cells from PBMCs. This sample's subset: CD45RA+ positively selected. The receptors come from a man between 18 and 35 years old in good health. Some clones in this sample may be carry-over from other donors' samples.

The CDR3 nucleotides read TGCGCCAGCAGCTCTGTCCCGGAGGGGACTGAAGCTTTCTTT. It yields the protein CASSSVPEGTEAFF. This chain uses TRBV5-1 with TRBJ1-1; perhaps TRBD1 as D (5 bases). V lost 3 bases and J 5 bases, leaving 14 bases between the germline ends. CDR1 is SGHRS, CDR2 YFSETQ, per germline. The CDR3 contains 14 residues.

This rearrangement joins TRBV28 to TRBJ2-7; possible D gene TRBD1, 6 bases. V was shortened by 9 bases and J by 4 bases, with 16 bases between the two germline ends. The CDR3 runs to 13 residues. Germline V gene data show CDR1 as MDHEN and CDR2 as SYDVKM. The CDR3 reads CASTGSVGYEQYF. The CDR3 DNA reads TGTGCCAGTACAGGGTCTGTAGGGTACGAGCAGTACTTC.

The genes are TRBV6-6 and TRBJ1-5; D uncertain. CDR3 length: 10 residues. Trimming removed 5 bases from V and 8 bases from J, with 4 bases in between. Germline V CDR1 and CDR2: MNHNY, SVGAGI (reference sequence). CDR3 sequence (DNA): TGTGCCAGCAGTATAGAGCCCCAGCATTTT. This sequence encodes CASSIEPQHF.

This chain uses TRBV28 with TRBJ2-1, with a tentative D call TRBD2 (6 bases). The ends were cut back, 7 bases at V and 3 bases at J, with 10 bases in the middle. CDR1 is MDHEN and CDR2 is SYDVKM in the germline V gene. This CDR3 comprises 13 residues. The CDR3 protein is CASIAGYYNEQFF. CDR3 coding DNA: TGTGCCAGCATTGCGGGATACTACAATGAGCAGTTCTTC.

The CDR3 is CASSPSGRGQETQYF. CDR3 coding DNA: TGTGCCAGCAGCCCCTCCGGGCGCGGCCAAGAGACCCAGTACTTC. The chain uses TRBV11-3 and TRBJ2-5, with D uncertain. This CDR3 region has 15 residues. Trimming took off 5 bases at V and 1 base at J, with 14 bases between the two ends. Germline V gives CDR1 SGHNT, CDR2 YENEEA. Full variable domain (rest looked up from reference TRBV11-3 and TRBJ2-5): EAGVVQSPRYKIIEKKQPVAFWCNPISGHNTLYWYLQNLGQGPELLIRYENEEAVDDSQLPKDRFSAERLKGVDSTLKIQPAELGDSAVYLCASSPSGRGQETQYFGPGTRLLVL.

The chain employs TRBV2 and TRBJ2-2, with D possibly being TRBD2 (7 bases). The CDR3 contains 16 residues. Germline V lookup: CDR1 SNHLY, CDR2 FYNNEI. With 0 bases removed from V and 3 bases from J, the gap between germline ends came to 11 bases. CDR3 protein: CASSEAGRGYTGELFF. Here the CDR3 DNA reads TGTGCCAGCAGTGAAGCGGGGAGGGGGTACACCGGGGAGCTGTTTTTT.

The chain recombines TRBV5-1 with TRBJ2-7; 11 bases are a match to TRBD2. Germline CDR1 reads SGHRS; CDR2 reads YFSETQ. This CDR3 is 17 amino acids long. The V segment lost 4 bases and the J segment 4 bases; nucleotides outside the gene matches: 13. Written as DNA, the CDR3 is TGCGCCAGCAGCCCGGCGGCTACTAGCGGGAGTTATTACGAGCAGTACTTC. Amino acid sequence: CASSPAATSGSYYEQYF.

This clone was counted once. The DNA for the CDR3 is TGTGCCAGCAGCCCAGGCAAGGGAGTCCACGGGGAGCTGTTTTTT. Its translation is CASSPGKGVHGELFF. V usage is TRBV5-6 and J usage is TRBJ2-2, with a weak D call TRBD2 (5 bases). Trimming took off 4 bases at V and 7 bases at J, with 17 bases between the two ends. The CDR3 is 15 residues long. From germline, CDR1 is SGHDT and CDR2 YYEEEE.

This chain uses TRBV7-3 with TRBJ2-1; 9 nucleotides align to TRBD2. The V gene end was trimmed by 5 bases and the J gene end by 6 bases; junction bases not matched to a gene: 8. CDR3 length: 15 residues. In germline, CDR1 is SGHTA, CDR2 FQGTGA. CDR3 sequence reads: CASSPGSSGGNEQFF. The CDR3 bases are TGTGCCAGCAGCCCCGGCAGTAGCGGGGGCAATGAGCAGTTCTTC.

This chain joins TRBV27 and TRBJ1-5, with 10 positions matching TRBD1. CDR1 MNHEY and CDR2 SMNVEV come from the germline V gene (reference sequence). V was clipped by 5 bases and J by 7 bases; unmatched bases: 11. The CDR3 is 16 residues long. Here the CDR3 reads CASSPTGTGAVQPQHF. As DNA, the CDR3 is TGTGCCAGCAGTCCGACCGGGACAGGGGCGGTCCAGCCCCAGCATTTT.

CDR3 region: CAWSVDWGGGGYTF. In DNA, the CDR3 is TGTGCCTGGAGCGTGGATTGGGGGGGTGGAGGCTACACCTTC. The chain links TRBV30 to TRBJ1-2; TRBD1 might be the D (5 bases). The ends were cut back, 3 bases at V and 8 bases at J, with 19 bases in the middle. Germline V lookup: CDR1 GTSNPN, CDR2 SVGIG (reference sequence). The CDR3 consists of 14 residues.

CDR3 region: CASSLRVPMTRVNTGELFF. The CDR3 nucleotides read TGTGCCAGCAGCTTGCGGGTCCCCATGACCAGGGTAAACACCGGGGAGCTGTTTTTT. The chain couples TRBV5-6 to TRBJ2-2; D may be TRBD1 (5 bases). The CDR3 sequence is 19 residues long. The germline V gene encodes CDR1 SGHDT and CDR2 YYEEEE. Deletions cut 1 base from V and 2 bases from J, with 21 bases between.

The chain links TRBV18 to TRBJ1-3, with 7 bases fitting TRBD1. The junction had 13 bases not matched to a gene; V was cut back by 5 bases and J by 3 bases. The CDR3 runs to 17 residues. Germline V gives CDR1 KGHSH, CDR2 LQKENI. The CDR3 DNA reads TGTGCCAGCTCATCTCGGGTAGGGGGCGCCGATGGAAACACCATATATTTT. This gives the protein CASSSRVGGADGNTIYF.

J is TRBJ2-5 and V is TRBV29-1; unclear D gene. The CDR3 contains 13 residues. CDR1 and CDR2 from the germline V gene are SQVTM and ANQGSEA. Deletions cut 6 bases from V and 1 base from J, with 12 bases between. CDR3 residues: CSVLDGFQETQYF. As DNA, the CDR3 is TGCAGCGTACTGGACGGATTCCAAGAGACCCAGTACTTC.

The rearrangement joins TRBV5-1 to TRBJ2-5; 10 nucleotides line up with TRBD2. The J segment lost 0 bases and the V segment lost 0 bases, leaving 8 bases of the junction unmatched. CDR1 is SGHRS and CDR2 is YFSETQ in the germline V gene. CDR3 length: 18 residues. The CDR3 coding sequence is TGCGCCAGCAGCTTGGCGGCTAGCGGGAGAGTGCACCAAGAGACCCAGTACTTC. Its translation is CASSLAASGRVHQETQYF.

This sequence joins TRBV18 and TRBJ2-7; TRBD1 is a possible D gene (5 bases). Per the germline V gene, CDR1 is KGHSH and CDR2 is LQKENI. Trimming shortened V by 1 base and J by 2 bases, and 9 bases separated the two germline ends. The CDR3 has 14 amino acids. CDR3 sequence: CASSPQTETYEQYF. The CDR3 DNA is TGTGCCAGCTCACCACAGACAGAGACCTACGAGCAGTACTTC.

This rearrangement joins TRBV18 to TRBJ1-1, with 7 bases lining up with TRBD1. Germline V gives CDR1 KGHSH, CDR2 LQKENI. The J segment lost 0 bases and the V segment lost 8 bases, leaving 3 bases of the junction unmatched. There are 13 residues in the CDR3. CDR3 DNA: TGTGCCAGCCCGGGACAGATGAACACTGAAGCTTTCTTT. It is translated as CASPGQMNTEAFF.

The sample holds one count of this clone. The chain uses TRBV6-1 and TRBJ2-6, with D tentatively TRBD2 (6 bases). Germline CDR1 reads MNHNS; CDR2 reads SASEGT. This CDR3 contains 14 residues. The V end lost 5 bases, the J end lost 3 bases, and 8 bases lay between the germline ends. CDR3 amino acids: CASSRRDGANVLTF. CDR3 sequence (DNA): TGTGCCAGCAGTAGGAGGGATGGGGCCAACGTCCTGACTTTC.

Of note for this clone: This same CDR3 is encoded by further DNA sequences in the sample. The J gene is TRBJ1-1, the V gene TRBV20-1; D perhaps matches TRBD1 (5 bases). V lost 1 base and J 7 bases, leaving 7 bases between the germline ends. CDR3 length equals 11 residues. Per the germline V gene, CDR1 is DFQATT and CDR2 is SNEGSKA (reference sequence). The CDR3 nucleotides are TGCAGTGCTAGAGGTGACAGTGAAGCTTTCTTT. Translation gives CSARGDSEAFF.

CDR3 coding DNA: TGTGCCAGCAGTCTTAGCGGGAGTTGGGAGACCCAGTACTTC. Amino acid sequence: CASSLSGSWETQYF. V and J are TRBV28 and TRBJ2-5, with 9 positions matching TRBD2. This CDR3 comprises 14 residues. Germline V gives CDR1 MDHEN, CDR2 SYDVKM. Trimming took 5 bases from V and 5 from J; bases not matched to a gene: 6.

This clone has only a few counts. This CDR3 is also generated by other DNA sequences in the sample. The chain employs TRBV30 and TRBJ1-1, with D uncertain. Trimming took off 0 bases at V and 1 base at J, with 6 bases between the two ends. Germline CDR1 and CDR2: GTSNPN and SVGIG (reference sequence). This CDR3 is 13 amino acids long. CDR3 coding DNA: TGTGCCTGGAGTGTGGGAGGGAACACTGAAGCTTTCTTT. Amino acid sequence: CAWSVGGNTEAFF.